One and the same sample provided the 6 T cell receptor beta chains below, sequenced in a study of shared clonotypes between healthy human individuals (dated by TCRdb to about 2020). Libraries were constructed by the immunoSEQ multiplex PCR assay. Drawn from immuneACCESS, this table holds only the in-frame rearrangements with V and J called that TCRdb kept. Clones are partly lost; checked studies trace under half to an unresolved V gene and leave the rest unexplained. Recorded for this sample are about 820,000 clones; approximately 92% of them occurred a single time. Of the sample, more than 20% falls within the top ten clones. For the CD8 naive samples, CD45RO-negative cells were positively selected for CCR7, yielding a CD45RA+CCR7+ population from which TemRA cells were excluded. Input material: naive CD8+ T cells sorted from blood. In light of the paper, this sample's cell subset or site label describes: CD45RA+CCR7+. The receptors originated from a man aged 25-45 years in good health.

This chain joins TRBV7-2 and TRBJ2-7; a possible D gene is TRBD1 (6 bases). With 1 base removed from V and 3 bases from J, the gap between germline ends came to 13 bases. The CDR3 consists of 15 residues. Germline lookup yields CDR1 SGHTA and CDR2 FQGNSA. CDR3 loop: CASSLVVSGVYEQYF. In DNA form, the CDR3 reads TGTGCCAGCAGCTTAGTTGTTTCAGGGGTCTACGAGCAGTACTTC.

The rearrangement uses TRBV28 and TRBJ2-7, with D unclear. Germline V gives CDR1 MDHEN, CDR2 SYDVKM. CDR3 length: 13 residues. V lost 4 bases, J lost 4 bases, and 11 bases lay in between. DNA for the CDR3: TGTGCCAGCAGTTCCTTAGGTGCTTACGAGCAGTACTTC. Protein sequence: CASSSLGAYEQYF.

The rearrangement links TRBV10-3 to TRBJ1-2, with D possibly matching TRBD1 (5 bases). Trimming shortened V by 4 bases and J by 4 bases, and 16 bases separated the two germline ends. The germline V gene encodes CDR1 ENHRY and CDR2 SYGVKD. The CDR3 length is 15 residues. Here the CDR3 DNA reads TGTGCCATCAGTGGATACGGGGCAGACCCCTATGGCTACACCTTC. Protein: CAISGYGADPYGYTF.

This clone came up once. The chain carries TRBV13 and TRBJ2-1; TRBD2 matches 13 bases. V was clipped by 4 bases and J by 4 bases; unmatched bases: 4. The CDR3 runs to 16 residues. CDR1 is PRHDT, CDR2 FYEKMQ, per germline (reference sequence). In nucleotides, the CDR3 is TGTGCCAGCAGCTCCCGGACTAGCGGGAGTTACAATGAGCAGTTCTTC. It specifies CASSSRTSGSYNEQFF. Variable domain in full (rest from reference TRBV13 and TRBJ2-1): AAGVIQSPRHLIKEKRETATLKCYPIPRHDTVYWYQQGPGQDPQFLISFYEKMQSDKGSIPDRFSAQQFSDYHSELNMSSLELGDSALYFCASSSRTSGSYNEQFFGPGTRLTVL.

The V gene is TRBV6-6, the J gene TRBJ2-1; a weak D match, TRBD1 (6 bases). The V gene's germline CDR1 is MNHNY and CDR2 SVGAGI (reference sequence). The CDR3 length is 14 residues. With 5 bases removed from V and 3 bases from J, the gap between germline ends came to 11 bases. The CDR3 coding sequence is TGTGCCAGCAGTACGACGACAGGCTACAATGAGCAGTTCTTC. The encoded protein is CASSTTTGYNEQFF.

This chain links TRBV30 with TRBJ2-1; 7 bases match TRBD2. V gave up 4 bases and J gave up 6 bases; unmatched junction bases: 6. CDR1 GTSNPN and CDR2 SVGIG come from the germline V gene (reference sequence). This CDR3 is 13 amino acids long. CDR3 in DNA: TGTGCCTGGACACGGACTAGAATCAATGAGCAGTTCTTC. As protein: CAWTRTRINEQFF. The variable domain in full, with the rest retrieved from reference TRBV30 and TRBJ2-1, is SQTIHQWPATLVQPVGSPLSLECTVEGTSNPNLYWYRQAAGRGLQLLFYSVGIGQISSEVPQNLSASRPQDRQFILSSKKLLLSDSGFYLCAWTRTRINEQFFGPGTRLTVL.